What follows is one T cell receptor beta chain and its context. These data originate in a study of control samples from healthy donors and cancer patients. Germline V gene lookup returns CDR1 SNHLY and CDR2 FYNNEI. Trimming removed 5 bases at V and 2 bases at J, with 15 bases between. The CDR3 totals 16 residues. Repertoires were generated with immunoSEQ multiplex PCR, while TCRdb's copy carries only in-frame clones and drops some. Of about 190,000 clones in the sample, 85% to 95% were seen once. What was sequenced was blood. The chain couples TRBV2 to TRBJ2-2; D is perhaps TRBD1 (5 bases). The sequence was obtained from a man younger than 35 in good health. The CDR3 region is CASSLSRGSNTGELFF. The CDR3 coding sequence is TGTGCCAGCAGTCTTTCTAGGGGCAGCAACACCGGGGAGCTGTTTTTT.